This is a list of T cell receptor beta chains from one sample in a study of blood T cell repertoires in COVID-19. The table came from immunoSEQ multiplex PCR; TCRdb's copy has only in-frame clones and leaves some out. The table shows about 230,000 clones, with nearly 90% occurring only once. Input material: PBMCs or T cells enriched from blood (not recorded which). The receptors originated from a woman aged 25 to 39 with acute COVID-19. Each CDR3 is given with its conserved first and last residue. The D gene is left open where the match is weak. Size tells how often a clone was seen (once, few, many) or the class of an expanded clone, and some rows leave it out.

CDR3: CASSLLRDYKETQYF
DNA: TGTGCCAGCAGCCTTCTCCGGGACTATAAAGAGACCCAGTACTTC
J: TRBJ2-5
D: TRBD2
V: TRBV14
size: NA

CDR3: CASSIKEYNEQFF
DNA: TGTGCCAGTAGTATTAAAGAGTACAATGAGCAGTTCTTC
J: TRBJ2-1
D: NA
V: TRBV19
size: NA

CDR3: CASSLVGGGRGINTGELFF
DNA: TGTGCCAGCAGCTTAGTAGGCGGGGGACGGGGGATCAACACCGGGGAGCTGTTTTTT
J: TRBJ2-2
D: TRBD2
V: TRBV7-6
size: NA

CDR3: CAISDWTGRKPYEQYF
DNA: TGTGCCATCAGTGATTGGACAGGGAGAAAGCCCTACGAGCAGTACTTC
J: TRBJ2-7
D: TRBD1
V: TRBV10-3
size: NA

CDR3: CASRTDMNTEAFF
DNA: TGTGCCAGCAGAACAGACATGAACACTGAAGCTTTCTTT
J: TRBJ1-1
D: NA
V: TRBV2
size: NA

CDR3: CATSDLLAGPGELFF
DNA: TGTGCCACCAGTGATTTGCTTGCAGGGCCCGGGGAGCTGTTTTTT
J: TRBJ2-2
D: NA
V: TRBV24-1
size: NA

CDR3: CASSQDYSPTTNEKLFF
DNA: TGCGCCAGCAGCCAAGATTACAGCCCCACGACTAATGAAAAACTGTTTTTT
J: TRBJ1-4
D: NA
V: TRBV4-1
size: once

CDR3: CASSNRQGNGYTF
DNA: TGCGCCAGCTCCAACCGACAGGGAAATGGCTACACCTTC
J: TRBJ1-2
D: TRBD1
V: TRBV5-1
size: NA

CDR3: CASSQDPRQGYYGYTF
DNA: TGCGCCAGCAGCCAAGATCCGAGGCAGGGTTATTATGGCTACACCTTC
J: TRBJ1-2
D: NA
V: TRBV4-3
size: NA

CDR3: CASSSHRGAALSGNTIYF
DNA: TGTGCCAGCAGCTCCCATCGTGGGGCTGCGCTCTCTGGAAACACCATATATTTT
J: TRBJ1-3
D: NA
V: TRBV13
size: NA

CDR3: CASSSQGNEKLFF
DNA: TGTGCCAGCTCATCACAGGGGAATGAAAAACTGTTTTTT
J: TRBJ1-4
D: TRBD1
V: TRBV18
size: NA

CDR3: CASSLARGSNQPQHF
DNA: TGTGCCAGCAGCTTAGCGAGAGGGAGCAATCAGCCCCAGCATTTT
J: TRBJ1-5
D: NA
V: TRBV7-2
size: NA

CDR3: CASSPPGLAGGRRGDTQYF
DNA: TGTGCCAGCAGCCCCCCGGGACTAGCGGGGGGGCGGAGAGGGGATACGCAGTATTTT
J: TRBJ2-3
D: TRBD2
V: TRBV7-2
size: few

CDR3: CAWGTGPFGEQFF
DNA: TGTGCCTGGGGGACAGGGCCCTTTGGTGAGCAGTTCTTC
J: TRBJ2-1
D: TRBD1
V: TRBV30
size: once

CDR3: CASSLAFRLPSEPQHF
DNA: TGTGCCAGCAGCTTAGCTTTTAGACTTCCATCCGAGCCCCAGCATTTT
J: TRBJ1-5
D: NA
V: TRBV7-8
size: NA

CDR3: CASSPAGGGGANVLTF
DNA: TGTGCCAGCAGTCCGGCCGGGGGAGGAGGGGCCAACGTCCTGACTTTC
J: TRBJ2-6
D: NA
V: TRBV6-6
size: NA

CDR3: CASSPGQLYEQYF
DNA: TGTGCCAGCAGTCCGGGACAGTTATACGAGCAGTACTTC
J: TRBJ2-7
D: TRBD1
V: TRBV7-8
size: NA

CDR3: CASSFLRGGLGELFF
DNA: TGTGCCAGCAGCTTTTTGCGGGGGGGCCTCGGGGAGCTGTTTTTT
J: TRBJ2-2
D: TRBD2
V: TRBV7-8
size: NA